This T cell receptor (beta chain) was obtained from a study of blood T cell repertoires in COVID-19. Study details: From T cells, B-cell-depleted T cells, or PBMCs came the material, which was cDNA or gDNA.

TCRdb's copy holds only in-frame clones and misses some; the assay was immunoSEQ multiplex PCR. In the table there are tens of thousands of clones, 82% of which are singletons. The CDR3 totals 15 residues. Germline V lookup: CDR1 SGHTA, CDR2 FQGNSA. Trimming took 1 base from V and 9 from J; bases not matched to a gene: 4. The chain has TRBV7-2 and TRBJ2-1; TRBD2 matches at 12 bases. This receptor was identified in a woman older than 75 with acute or convalescent COVID-19. Sequencing used peripheral blood. The CDR3 spells CASSLGLAGGREQFF. The CDR3 coding sequence is TGTGCCAGCAGCTTAGGCCTAGCGGGGGGGCGTGAGCAGTTCTTC.